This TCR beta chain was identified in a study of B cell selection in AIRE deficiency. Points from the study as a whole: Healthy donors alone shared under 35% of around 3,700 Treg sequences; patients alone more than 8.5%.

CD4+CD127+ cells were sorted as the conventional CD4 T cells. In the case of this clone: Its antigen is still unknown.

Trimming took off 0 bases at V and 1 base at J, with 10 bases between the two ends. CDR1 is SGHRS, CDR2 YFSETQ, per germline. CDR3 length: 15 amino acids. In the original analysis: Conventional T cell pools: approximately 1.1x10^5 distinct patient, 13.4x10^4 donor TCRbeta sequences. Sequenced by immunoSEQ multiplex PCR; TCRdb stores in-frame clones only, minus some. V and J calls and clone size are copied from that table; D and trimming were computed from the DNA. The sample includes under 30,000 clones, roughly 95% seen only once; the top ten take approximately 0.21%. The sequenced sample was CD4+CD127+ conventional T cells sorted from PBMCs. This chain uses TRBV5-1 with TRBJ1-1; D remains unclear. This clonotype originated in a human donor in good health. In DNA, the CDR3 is TGCGCCAGCAGCTTGGCTGGCGCGGGGAACACTGAAGCTTTCTTT. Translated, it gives CASSLAGAGNTEAFF.